This T cell receptor (beta chain) was captured by sequencing in a study of blood T cells in healthy people across ages. Whole-study findings and limits: Nothing was known about donor CMV status, and this possibly confounded expanded clonotype changes.

Together with a sample-barcoded 5' primer, a J-beta primer mix was included in a second PCR lasting roughly 6 to 12 cycles. Each CDR3 protein is one row after TCRdb ran MiXCR on the 5' RACE reads. This sample carries hundreds of thousands of distinct CDR3 sequences, about 59% of them seen once, and the ten largest clones take 25% to 35%. To note about this clonotype: Its matching antigen is unknown. It may be a read error: a sequence one base away is much more abundant.

Germline V gene data show CDR1 as SGHTA and CDR2 as FQGNSA. Trimming cost V 5 bases and J 5 bases; bases outside gene matches: 4. This CDR3 has 15 residues. Source material: blood. The source is a man aged 25-45 years in good health. The J gene is TRBJ2-1, the V gene TRBV7-2; 12 positions match TRBD2. The CDR3, as DNA: TGTGCCAGCAGCGCTAGCGGGGGGGTCAACAATGAGCAGTTCTTC. Its translation: CASSASGGVNNEQFF.